The table lists the clone carrying this TCR beta chain with a count of one. As yet, its antigen is unknown. This entry is derived from a study of vaccination and CD4 T cells after COVID-19. Study-wide background: Six males and four females, two of them Hispanic, were enrolled as convalescents.

Treatment indicated: approximately nine-day PBMC culture with coronavirus spike peptide pools or control peptides (ViraFEST assay). Days 3 and 7 saw half the medium swapped for fresh IL-2 medium. Cultured CD4+ T-cell DNA underwent Oncomine TCR Beta short-read sequencing. TCRdb itself ran the PCR reads through MiXCR, one entry per CDR3 protein. The sample lists about 15,000 distinct CDR3 sequences; approximately 29% were seen once. The J segment lost 4 bases and the V segment lost 1 base, leaving 8 bases of the junction unmatched. This CDR3 contains 17 residues. CDR1 and CDR2 (germline): SGHVS, FNYEAQ.

The V and J genes are TRBV7-6 and TRBJ2-3; 10 bases are a match to TRBD2. Source material: cultured CD4+ T cells from blood. This receptor was identified in a human donor with COVID-19. The DNA for the CDR3 is TGTGCCAGCAGCTTAGGCGCCAGCGGGGGGGCCCCAGATACGCAGTATTTT. Protein sequence: CASSLGASGGAPDTQYF.